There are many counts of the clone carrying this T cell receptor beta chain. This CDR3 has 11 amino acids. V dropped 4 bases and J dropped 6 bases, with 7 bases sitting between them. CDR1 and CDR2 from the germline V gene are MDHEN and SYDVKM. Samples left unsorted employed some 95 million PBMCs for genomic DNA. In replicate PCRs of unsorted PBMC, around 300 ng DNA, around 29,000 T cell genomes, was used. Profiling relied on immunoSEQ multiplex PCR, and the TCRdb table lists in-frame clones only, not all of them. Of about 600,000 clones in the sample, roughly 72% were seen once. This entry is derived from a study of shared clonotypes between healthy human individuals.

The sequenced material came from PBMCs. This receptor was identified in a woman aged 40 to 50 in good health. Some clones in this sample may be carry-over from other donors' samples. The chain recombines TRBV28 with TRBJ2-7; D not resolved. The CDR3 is CASSSAVEQYF. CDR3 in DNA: TGTGCCAGCAGTTCCGCGGTCGAGCAGTACTTC.